The entry below describes one T cell receptor (beta chain). Its antigen is unidentified. This entry comes from a study of persistence of HIV-infected CD4 T cells. Study results and limitations: Within sorted populations, more oligoclonal TCRs accompanied more oligoclonal proviruses.

This was the immunoSEQ version 4 assay in survey mode. Measured with immunoSEQ multiplex PCR; TCRdb has only the in-frame clones, and not every one. The sample includes about 36,000 clones, over 75% of them seen just once. An overlapping HIV-1 Gag peptide pool stimulated these cells at roughly 1 ug/peptide/mL. CD40L/CD69 double-negative CD45RO-high memory CD4+ T cells were collected. In germline, CDR1 is MNHEY, CDR2 SVGAGI. V lost 8 bases, J lost 9 bases, and 23 bases lay in between. The CDR3 sequence is 15 residues long. Specimen: cultured CD4+ T cells from PBMCs, collected from a patient who received antiretroviral therapy. The clonotype originates from an adult with HIV. The donor label of this sample is uncertain. V and J are TRBV6-5 and TRBJ1-5; D possibly corresponds to TRBD1 (5 bases). In nucleotides, the CDR3 is TGTGCCAGCCCCACAGGAAGGGTCCCGCGGGTGCCCCAGCATTTT. Residues: CASPTGRVPRVPQHF.